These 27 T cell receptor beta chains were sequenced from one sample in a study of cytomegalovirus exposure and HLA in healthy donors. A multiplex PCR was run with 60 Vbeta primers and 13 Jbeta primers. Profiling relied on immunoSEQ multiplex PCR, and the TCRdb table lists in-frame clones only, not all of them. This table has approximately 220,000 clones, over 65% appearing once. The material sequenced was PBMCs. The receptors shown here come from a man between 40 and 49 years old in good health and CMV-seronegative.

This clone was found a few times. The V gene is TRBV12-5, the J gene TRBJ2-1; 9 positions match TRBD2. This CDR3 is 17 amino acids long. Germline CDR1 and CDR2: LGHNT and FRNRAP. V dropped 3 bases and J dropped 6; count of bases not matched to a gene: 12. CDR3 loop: CASGFISGSPLTNEQFF. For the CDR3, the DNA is TGTGCTAGTGGTTTCATTAGCGGGAGTCCCCTCACCAATGAGCAGTTCTTC.

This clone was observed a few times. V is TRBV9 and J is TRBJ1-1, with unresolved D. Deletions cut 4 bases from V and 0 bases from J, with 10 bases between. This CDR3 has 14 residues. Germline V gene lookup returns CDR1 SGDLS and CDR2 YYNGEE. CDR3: CASSLRDMNTEAFF. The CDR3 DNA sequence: TGTGCCAGCAGCCTACGGGATATGAACACTGAAGCTTTCTTT.

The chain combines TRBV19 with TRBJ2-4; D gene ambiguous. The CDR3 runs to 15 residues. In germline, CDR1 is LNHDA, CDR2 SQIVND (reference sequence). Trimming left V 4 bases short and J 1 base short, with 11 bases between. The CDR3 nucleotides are TGTGCCAGTAGTAATTGGGCATCCGCCAAAAACATTCAGTACTTC. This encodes CASSNWASAKNIQYF.

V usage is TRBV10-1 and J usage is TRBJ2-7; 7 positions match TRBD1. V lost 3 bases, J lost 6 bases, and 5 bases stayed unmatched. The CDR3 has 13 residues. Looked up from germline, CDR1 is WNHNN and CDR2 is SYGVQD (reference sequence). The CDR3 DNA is TGCGCCAGCAGTGAACAGGGGAATAGCGAGCAGTACTTC. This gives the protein CASSEQGNSEQYF.

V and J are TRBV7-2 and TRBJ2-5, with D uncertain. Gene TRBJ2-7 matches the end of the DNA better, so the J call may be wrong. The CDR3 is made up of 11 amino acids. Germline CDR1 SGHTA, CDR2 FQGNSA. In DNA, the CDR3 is TGTGCCAGCAGCCGACTGTACGAGCAGTACTTC. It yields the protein CASSRLYEQYF.

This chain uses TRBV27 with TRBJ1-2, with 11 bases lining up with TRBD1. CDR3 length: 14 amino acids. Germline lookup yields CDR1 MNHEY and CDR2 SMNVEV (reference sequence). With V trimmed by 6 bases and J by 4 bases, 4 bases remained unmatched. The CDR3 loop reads CASRGQGAIYGYTF. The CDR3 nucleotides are TGTGCCAGCAGAGGACAGGGGGCGATCTATGGCTACACCTTC.

CDR3 DNA sequence: TGTGCCAGCAGTTCAACCGGGACACAAAATCAGCCCCAGCATTTT. As protein: CASSSTGTQNQPQHF. V and J are TRBV28 and TRBJ1-5; tentative D call: TRBD1 (6 bases). Trimming left V 4 bases short and J 4 bases short, with 14 bases between. CDR1 is MDHEN and CDR2 is SYDVKM in the germline V gene. The CDR3 is 15 residues long.

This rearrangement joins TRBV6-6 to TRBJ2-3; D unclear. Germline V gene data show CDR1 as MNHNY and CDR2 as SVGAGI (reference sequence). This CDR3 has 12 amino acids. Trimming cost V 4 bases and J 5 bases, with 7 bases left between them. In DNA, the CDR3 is TGTGCCAGCAGTTCCAGAAAAGATACGCAGTATTTT. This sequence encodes CASSSRKDTQYF.

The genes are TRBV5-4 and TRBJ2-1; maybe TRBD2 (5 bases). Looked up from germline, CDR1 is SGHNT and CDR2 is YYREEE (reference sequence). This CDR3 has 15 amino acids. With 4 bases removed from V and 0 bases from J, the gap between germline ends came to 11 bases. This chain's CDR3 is CASSDSGSSYNEQFF. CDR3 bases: TGTGCCAGCAGCGATTCGGGGAGCTCCTACAATGAGCAGTTCTTC.

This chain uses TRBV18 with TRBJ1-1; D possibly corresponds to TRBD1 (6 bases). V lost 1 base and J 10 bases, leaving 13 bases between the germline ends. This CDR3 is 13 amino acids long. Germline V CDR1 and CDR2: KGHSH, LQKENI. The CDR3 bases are TGTGCCAGCTCACCACTTGGCTTAGGGGGAGCTTTCTTT. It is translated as CASSPLGLGGAFF.

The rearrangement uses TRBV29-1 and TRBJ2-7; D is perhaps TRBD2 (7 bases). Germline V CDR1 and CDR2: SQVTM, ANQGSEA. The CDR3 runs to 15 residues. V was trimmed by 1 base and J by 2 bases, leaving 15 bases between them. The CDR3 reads CSVEGGRGATYEQYF. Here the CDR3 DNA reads TGCAGCGTTGAAGGAGGCCGGGGGGCTACCTACGAGCAGTACTTC.

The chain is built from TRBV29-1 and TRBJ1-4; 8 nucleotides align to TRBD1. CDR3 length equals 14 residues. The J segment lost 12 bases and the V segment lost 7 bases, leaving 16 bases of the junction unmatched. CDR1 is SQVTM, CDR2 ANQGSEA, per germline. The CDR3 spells CSAASLAGGEELFF. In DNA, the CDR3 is TGCAGCGCTGCTTCGCTTGCAGGGGGCGAGGAACTGTTTTTT.

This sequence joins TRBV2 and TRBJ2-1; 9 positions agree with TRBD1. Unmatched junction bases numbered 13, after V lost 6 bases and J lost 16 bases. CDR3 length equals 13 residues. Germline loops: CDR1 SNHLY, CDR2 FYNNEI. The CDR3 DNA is TGTGCCAGCAGCTCAACGTGGGACAGGGTCGGCTTCTTC. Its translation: CASSSTWDRVGFF.

CDR3 sequence (DNA): TGTGCCAGCAGTCCACTAGCGGGAGTACCCGAGCAGTACTTC. It yields the protein CASSPLAGVPEQYF. The chain couples TRBV2 to TRBJ2-7, with TRBD2 matching over 11 bases. From germline, CDR1 is SNHLY and CDR2 FYNNEI. This CDR3 region has 14 residues. The ends lost 5 bases at V and 6 bases at J; junction bases unmatched: 6.

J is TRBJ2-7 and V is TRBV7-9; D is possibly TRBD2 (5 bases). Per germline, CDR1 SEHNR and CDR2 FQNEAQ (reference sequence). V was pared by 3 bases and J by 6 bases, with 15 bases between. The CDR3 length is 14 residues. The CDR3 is CASSFPGSSREQYF. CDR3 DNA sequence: TGTGCCAGCAGCTTTCCGGGAAGTTCCCGCGAGCAGTACTTC.

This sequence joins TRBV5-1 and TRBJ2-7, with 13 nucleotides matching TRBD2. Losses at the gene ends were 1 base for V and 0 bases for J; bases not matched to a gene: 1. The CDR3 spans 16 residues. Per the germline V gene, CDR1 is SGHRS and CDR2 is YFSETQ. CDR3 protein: CASSLRTSGSSYEQYF. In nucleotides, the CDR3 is TGCGCCAGCAGCTTGCGGACTAGCGGGAGCTCCTACGAGCAGTACTTC.

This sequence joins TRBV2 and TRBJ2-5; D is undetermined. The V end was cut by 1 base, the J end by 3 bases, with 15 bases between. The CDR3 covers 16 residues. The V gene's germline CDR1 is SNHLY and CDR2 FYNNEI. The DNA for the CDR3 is TGTGCCAGCAGTGAAGGGTTTCGTCGGTTCGAAGAGACCCAGTACTTC. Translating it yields CASSEGFRRFEETQYF.

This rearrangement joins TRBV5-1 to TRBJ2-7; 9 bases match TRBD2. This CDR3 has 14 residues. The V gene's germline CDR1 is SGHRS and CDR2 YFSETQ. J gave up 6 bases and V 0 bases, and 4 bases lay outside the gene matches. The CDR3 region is CASSLVLAGSEQYF. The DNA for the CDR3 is TGCGCCAGCAGCTTGGTTCTAGCGGGGAGCGAGCAGTACTTC.

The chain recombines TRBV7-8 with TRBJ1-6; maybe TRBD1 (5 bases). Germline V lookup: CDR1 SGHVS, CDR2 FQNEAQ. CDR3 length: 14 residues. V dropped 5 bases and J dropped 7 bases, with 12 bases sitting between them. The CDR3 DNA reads TGTGCCAGCAGCCTCGGGACTGGGAATTCACCCCTCCACTTT. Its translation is CASSLGTGNSPLHF.

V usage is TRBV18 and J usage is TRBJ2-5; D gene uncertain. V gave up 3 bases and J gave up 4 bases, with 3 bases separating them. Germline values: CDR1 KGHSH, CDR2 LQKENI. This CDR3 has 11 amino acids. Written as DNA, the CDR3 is TGTGCCAGCTCACCCGGAGAGACCCAGTACTTC. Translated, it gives CASSPGETQYF. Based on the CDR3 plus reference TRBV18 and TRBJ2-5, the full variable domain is NAGVMQNPRHLVRRRGQEARLRCSPMKGHSHVYWYRQLPEEGLKFMVYLQKENIIDESGMPKERFSAEFPKEGPSILRIQQVVRGDSAAYFCASSPGETQYFGPGTRLLVL.

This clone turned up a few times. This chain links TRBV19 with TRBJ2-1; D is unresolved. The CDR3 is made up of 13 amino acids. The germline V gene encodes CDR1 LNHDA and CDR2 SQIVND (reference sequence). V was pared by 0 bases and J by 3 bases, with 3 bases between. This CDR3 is CASSIDSYNEQFF. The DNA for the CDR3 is TGTGCCAGTAGTATAGACAGCTACAATGAGCAGTTCTTC. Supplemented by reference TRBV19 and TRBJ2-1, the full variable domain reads DGGITQSPKYLFRKEGQNVTLSCEQNLNHDAMYWYRQDPGQGLRLIYYSQIVNDFQKGDIAEGYSVSREKKESFPLTVTSAQKNPTAFYLCASSIDSYNEQFFGPGTRLTVL.

DNA for the CDR3: TGTGCCAGCAGTGAATCTGGAACAGGGGTGGGCGAGCAGTACTTC. Residues: CASSESGTGVGEQYF. This sequence joins TRBV25-1 and TRBJ2-7; TRBD1 agrees at 7 bases. This CDR3 region has 15 residues. Germline V lookup: CDR1 MGHDK, CDR2 SYGVNS. J gave up 6 bases and V 1 base, and 9 bases lay outside the gene matches.

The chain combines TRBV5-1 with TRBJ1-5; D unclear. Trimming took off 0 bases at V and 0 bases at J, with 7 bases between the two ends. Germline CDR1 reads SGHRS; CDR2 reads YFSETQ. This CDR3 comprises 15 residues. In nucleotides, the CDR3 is TGCGCCAGCAGCTTGGCGGGGAATAGCAATCAGCCCCAGCATTTT. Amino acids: CASSLAGNSNQPQHF.

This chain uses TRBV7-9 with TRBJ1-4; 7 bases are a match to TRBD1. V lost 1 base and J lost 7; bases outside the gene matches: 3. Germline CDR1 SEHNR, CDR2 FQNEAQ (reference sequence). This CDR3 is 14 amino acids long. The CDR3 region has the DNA TGTGCCAGCAGCTTAGTGGACAGGAGTGAAAAACTGTTTTTT. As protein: CASSLVDRSEKLFF.

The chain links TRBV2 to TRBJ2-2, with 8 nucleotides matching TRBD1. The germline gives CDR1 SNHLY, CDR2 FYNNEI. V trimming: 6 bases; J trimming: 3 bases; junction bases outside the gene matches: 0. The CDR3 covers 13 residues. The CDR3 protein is CASRQGDTGELFF. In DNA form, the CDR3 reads TGTGCCAGCAGACAGGGGGACACCGGGGAGCTGTTTTTT.

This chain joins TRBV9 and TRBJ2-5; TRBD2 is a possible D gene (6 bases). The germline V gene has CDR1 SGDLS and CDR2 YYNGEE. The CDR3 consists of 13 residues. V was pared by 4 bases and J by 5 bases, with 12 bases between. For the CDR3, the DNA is TGTGCCAGCAGCCCCCGGGGGATGGAGACCCAGTACTTC. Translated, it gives CASSPRGMETQYF.

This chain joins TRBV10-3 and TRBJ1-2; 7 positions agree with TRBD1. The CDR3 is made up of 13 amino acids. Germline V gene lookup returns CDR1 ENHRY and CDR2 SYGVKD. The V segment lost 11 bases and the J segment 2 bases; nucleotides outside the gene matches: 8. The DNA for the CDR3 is TGTGCCGCCAAGACAGGGACAAACTATGGCTACACCTTC. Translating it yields CAAKTGTNYGYTF.